This T cell receptor (beta chain) is drawn from a study of T cell responses to AZD1222 COVID-19 vaccine. Overall study: Doses given second, at about 4 or about 12 weeks, were pooled. Whole-study results and caveats: Sampling that yielded the repertoires occurred only after the peak T cell response. Breadth and depth of Spike-specific TCRs rose after two AZD1222 doses. Clonal diversity may have been underestimated, and the donors were mostly white British, with more females than males.

On this clone: Its antigen remains unknown.

CDR3 length: 15 amino acids. Germline values: CDR1 MDHEN, CDR2 SYDVKM. Trimming took 3 bases from V and 5 from J; bases not matched to a gene: 5. The table came from immunoSEQ multiplex PCR; TCRdb's copy has only in-frame clones and leaves some out. The sample yields 140,000 to 150,000 clones, about 90% seen once. This TCR came from an adult in good health. The material sequenced was peripheral blood, taken on day 0 of AZD1222 vaccination. The rearrangement uses TRBV28 and TRBJ2-2; TRBD1 matches at 8 bases. The CDR3 sequence is CASSFEQGGTGELFF. CDR3 DNA sequence: TGTGCCAGCAGTTTCGAACAGGGGGGAACCGGGGAGCTGTTTTTT.